These T cell receptor beta chains were read from a single sample in a study of blood T cell repertoires in COVID-19. TCRdb's table, derived via immunoSEQ multiplex PCR, lists solely in-frame clones and lacks some. Of 110,000 to 150,000 clones listed, over 75% are singletons. Specimen: peripheral blood. The origin of the receptors is an older woman with active COVID-19. CDR3s include the opening cysteine and the closing phenylalanine or tryptophan. Fields, in order: J gene, clone size, V gene, D gene, CDR3 DNA, CDR3 protein. D genes are given only for firm matches. Clone size is given for some rows only: seen once, a few or many times, or a class if the clone is expanded.

>TRBJ1-1|-|TRBV19|TRBD1
TGTGCCAGTAGGAGGGACAGCATGAACACTGAAGCTTTCTTT
CASRRDSMNTEAFF
>TRBJ2-5|-|TRBV7-2|-
TGTGCCAGCAGTCCTAGTTCGGTGTGGGAGACCCAGTACTTC
CASSPSSVWETQYF
>TRBJ1-2|-|TRBV5-1|-
TGCGCCAGCAGCGACCCAGCAGGGCGATATGGCTACACCTTC
CASSDPAGRYGYTF
>TRBJ1-3|once|TRBV5-1|TRBD1
TGCGCCAGCAGCAGAGGACAGGGAATCTCTGGAAACACCATATATTTT
CASSRGQGISGNTIYF
>TRBJ1-6|-|TRBV6-5|-
TGTGCCAGCAGCCCCGACAGGTGGTATTCACCCCTCCACTTT
CASSPDRWYSPLHF
>TRBJ1-1|-|TRBV7-8|-
TGTGCCAGCAGCTTAGGCACAGTGAACACTGAAGCTTTCTTT
CASSLGTVNTEAFF
>TRBJ2-3|-|TRBV7-8|TRBD1
TGTGCCAGCAGCTTAGTTGGCCTTTTACCGGGACAGGGGGTGAATACGCAGTATTTT
CASSLVGLLPGQGVNTQYF
>TRBJ2-2|once|TRBV2|-
TGTGCCAGCAGTGGTCTTGTGGGAGCGGGGGAGCTGTTTTTT
CASSGLVGAGELFF
>TRBJ2-1|-|TRBV7-2|-
TGTGCCAGCAGCTTATCGTTCGCCGAGTACAATGAGCAGTTCTTC
CASSLSFAEYNEQFF
>TRBJ1-1|-|TRBV4-1|-
TGCGCCAGCAGCCAAGGACAGACTAACACTGAAGCTTTCTTT
CASSQGQTNTEAFF